This entry is about one T cell receptor beta chain. Its cognate antigen is unknown. Trimming removed 0 bases from V and 6 bases from J, with 12 bases in between. This CDR3 has 14 amino acids. Germline V lookup: CDR1 SGDLS, CDR2 YYNGEE. These data are taken from a study of shared clonotypes between healthy human individuals. Study as a whole: Every donor yielded three CD4 naive, three CD4 memory, two CD8 naive and one CD8 memory plate.

DNA at approximately 200 ng, 30,000 or so T cell genomes, went into sorted-subset replicate PCRs. This table comes from immunoSEQ multiplex PCR, and its TCRdb copy is limited to in-frame clones, with some not included. The table records approximately 2.3 million clones, approximately 95% of them present only once. Findings of the study overall: Even with large depth, rarefaction showed that sorted-subset sequencing was incomplete. Non-shared clonotypes were found to have lower generation probabilities than the clonotypes that were shared by all four of the sorted-subset donors.

The chain uses TRBV9 and TRBJ1-1; a weak D match, TRBD1 (5 bases). The sequence derives from a man aged 18-30 years in good health. Some clones in this sample may be carry-over from other donors' samples. Material for sequencing was naive CD4+ T cells from PBMCs. As to subset: CD45RA+ positively selected. CDR3 amino acids: CASSVDAGPAEAFF. For the CDR3, the DNA is TGTGCCAGCAGCGTAGATGCAGGGCCCGCTGAAGCTTTCTTT.